This T cell receptor (beta chain) derives from a study of early T cells in non-severe SARS-CoV-2 infection. Unique molecular identifiers (one per individual cDNA molecule) were attached. TCRdb re-called the 5' RACE reads with MiXCR, one entry per CDR3 protein. Altogether tens of thousands of distinct CDR3 sequences are present, approximately 12% being singletons, with the ten largest covering roughly 4%. Input material: whole blood. This TCR came from an adult who was a healthcare worker with PCR-confirmed SARS-CoV-2 infection or an uninfected control (not recorded which).

As DNA, the CDR3 is TGTGCCTGGAGAGTAGGGCTAGCGGCTAATGAGCAGTTCTTC. Protein: CAWRVGLAANEQFF. The chain is built from TRBV30 and TRBJ2-1; 7 bases are a match to TRBD2. The CDR3 is 14 amino acids. Trimming cost V 3 bases and J 7 bases; bases outside gene matches: 9. Germline V gene data show CDR1 as GTSNPN and CDR2 as SVGIG (reference sequence). The full variable domain, in which reference TRBV30 and TRBJ2-1 provide the parts outside the CDR3, is SQTIHQWPATLVQPVGSPLSLECTVEGTSNPNLYWYRQAAGRGLQLLFYSVGIGQISSEVPQNLSASRPQDRQFILSSKKLLLSDSGFYLCAWRVGLAANEQFFGPGTRLTVL.